What follows is one T cell receptor (beta chain) and its context. Its antigen is still unknown. V shed 6 bases, J shed 5 bases, and the junction held 11 bases outside the gene matches. The CDR3 is made up of 16 amino acids. CDR1 is LNHDA and CDR2 is SQIVND in the germline V gene (reference sequence). Indicated treatment: about 20 received Ad26.COV2.S at low or high dose, single or two shots; roughly 5 received placebo; per-sample allocation not given. Specimen acquisition occurred on day 63 following the initial vaccine or placebo injection. These data originate in a study of Ad26.COV2.S vaccination and SARS-CoV-2 variants. Study findings and constraints: Recipients of either vaccine or placebo displayed similar breadth of non-spike TCRs. TCR breadth and depth estimates may have understated total T cell responses.

The protocol was immunoSEQ multiplex PCR, while the TCRdb copy is restricted to in-frame clones and leaves out a portion. Of hundreds of thousands of clones listed, approximately 84% are singletons. The chain couples TRBV19 to TRBJ2-3; the match to TRBD1 covers 10 bases. The sequence derives from a person between 18 and 65 years old who received the Ad26.COV2.S COVID-19 vaccine or a placebo. The sequencing used peripheral blood, collected in a trial of Ad26.COV2.S vaccine versus placebo. The DNA of the CDR3 is TGTGCCAGTAGGGGGGACAGGGGCGAAGATTTAGATACGCAGTATTTT. Protein: CASRGDRGEDLDTQYF. Full variable domain (outside the CDR3, taken from reference TRBV19 and TRBJ2-3): DGGITQSPKYLFRKEGQNVTLSCEQNLNHDAMYWYRQDPGQGLRLIYYSQIVNDFQKGDIAEGYSVSREKKESFPLTVTSAQKNPTAFYLCASRGDRGEDLDTQYFGPGTRLTVL.